Listed here are 9 T cell receptor beta chains from one sample, sequenced in a study of T cell repertoires in cytomegalovirus infection. TCRdb re-called the reads with MiXCR, one entry per CDR3 protein. The data contain some 200,000 distinct CDR3 sequences, less than 9.5% of them singletons. Sequencing input: PBMCs. These receptors were taken from a human donor in good health (CMV status not recorded). Some clones in this sample may be carry-over from other donors' samples.

Many counts were recorded for this clonotype. J is TRBJ2-2 and V is TRBV7-2; 9 bases line up with TRBD2. The germline V gene encodes CDR1 SGHTA and CDR2 FQGNSA. The length of the CDR3 is 17 residues. J lost 0 bases, V lost 3 bases, and 5 bases had no gene match. The CDR3: CASSLFAGGANTGELFF. CDR3 in DNA: TGTGCCAGCAGCTTGTTCGCGGGGGGGGCGAACACCGGGGAGCTGTTTTTT.

This clonotype was seen ten or more times. J is TRBJ1-1 and V is TRBV5-4, with unresolved D. The CDR3 has 14 amino acids. Looked up from germline, CDR1 is SGHNT and CDR2 is YYREEE (reference sequence). V lost 3 bases and J lost 1, with 10 bases in between. DNA for the CDR3: TGTGCCAGCAGCTCCGCGGTGCCGAACACTGAAGCTTTCTTT. Amino acids: CASSSAVPNTEAFF.

This clonotype showed up just a few times. The chain is built from TRBV5-1 and TRBJ2-3; 10 bases are a match to TRBD2. Looked up from germline, CDR1 is SGHRS and CDR2 is YFSETQ. The CDR3 is 18 amino acids. V was clipped by 2 bases and J by 0 bases; unmatched bases: 9. CDR3 protein: CASSFPATSGVSTDTQYF. CDR3 DNA: TGCGCCAGCAGCTTCCCCGCTACTAGCGGGGTTAGCACAGATACGCAGTATTTT.

The table lists this clonotype with many counts. V and J are TRBV29-1 and TRBJ2-1; D remains ambiguous. The CDR3 length is 11 residues. V lost 6 bases to trimming and J lost 2 bases, with 5 bases between them. The germline CDR1 and CDR2 sequences are SQVTM and ANQGSEA. The CDR3 is CSVETYNEQFF. The CDR3 DNA follows: TGCAGCGTCGAGACCTACAATGAGCAGTTCTTC.

This clonotype has a count of ten or more. The J gene is TRBJ1-1, the V gene TRBV28; D is unresolved. V lost 6 bases to trimming and J lost 5 bases, with 10 bases between them. The CDR3 sequence is 12 residues long. Germline CDR1 and CDR2: MDHEN and SYDVKM. As DNA, the CDR3 is TGTGCCAGCAGCCGCCTTGGAACTGAAGCTTTCTTT. It yields the protein CASSRLGTEAFF.

The rearrangement joins TRBV18 to TRBJ2-5, with a possible D match to TRBD1 (6 bases). Deletions cut 0 bases from V and 2 bases from J, with 16 bases between. The germline CDR1 and CDR2 sequences are KGHSH and LQKENI. The CDR3 is 17 residues long. The CDR3 DNA reads as TGTGCCAGCTCACCACCTTCCGGACAGCCCGATCAAGAGACCCAGTACTTC. It translates to CASSPPSGQPDQETQYF.

This clonotype came up many times. The rearrangement uses TRBV6-6 and TRBJ1-1; the D is unclear. CDR3 length: 14 amino acids. Germline CDR1 MNHNY, CDR2 SVGAGI (reference sequence). Trimming removed 2 bases at V and 2 bases at J, with 9 bases between. The CDR3 bases are TGTGCCAGCAGTTACGGTACCTCTAACACTGAAGCTTTCTTT. It specifies CASSYGTSNTEAFF.

There are a few counts of this clonotype. The genes are TRBV11-2 and TRBJ2-1, with 13 bases fitting TRBD2. CDR1 SGHAT and CDR2 FQNNGV come from the germline V gene. V gave up 4 bases and J gave up 6 bases; unmatched junction bases: 6. This CDR3 contains 16 residues. The DNA for the CDR3 is TGTGCCAGCAGCTCCCCTCGGACTAGCGGGAGCAATGAGCAGTTCTTC. It encodes CASSSPRTSGSNEQFF.

The rearrangement uses TRBV11-2 and TRBJ2-5; D ambiguous. Germline CDR1 reads SGHAT; CDR2 reads FQNNGV. V lost 3 bases and J 3 bases, leaving 11 bases between the germline ends. The CDR3 length is 14 residues. The CDR3 coding sequence is TGTGCCAGCAGCTTTAGTCGGATGGAAGAGACCCAGTACTTC. This sequence encodes CASSFSRMEETQYF.